The 18 T cell receptor beta chains presented below share a single source sample, sequenced in a study of OX40 agonist ivuxolimab in advanced cancers. Method: immunoSEQ multiplex PCR; TCRdb's copy keeps in-frame clones and lacks some. Found here are roughly 41,000 clones, 75% to 90% of them singletons; the top ten hold approximately 12%. Sequenced material: CD4+ or CD8+ T cells sorted from blood, taken in a trial of the OX40 agonist ivuxolimab. The receptors stem from an adult with an advanced solid tumor such as melanoma, head and neck, liver or kidney cancer.

CDR3 in amino acids: CASNRGQGTEAFF. CDR3 in DNA: TGTGCCAGCAACAGGGGGCAAGGGACTGAAGCTTTCTTT. This chain uses TRBV19 with TRBJ1-1; 9 bases match TRBD1. Germline V CDR1 and CDR2: LNHDA, SQIVND (reference sequence). V shed 9 bases and J 5 bases; nucleotides not matched to a gene: 7. The CDR3 loop spans 13 amino acids.

V gene TRBV9 combines with J gene TRBJ2-3; possible D gene TRBD2, 6 bases. V was clipped by 2 bases and J by 4 bases, with 14 bases between them. The CDR3 length is 15 residues. Germline loops: CDR1 SGDLS, CDR2 YYNGEE. This CDR3 is CASSVVSGGADTQYF. In nucleotides, the CDR3 is TGTGCCAGCAGCGTTGTTAGCGGAGGGGCAGATACGCAGTATTTT.

This chain joins TRBV11-2 and TRBJ1-3; no clear D gene. The germline CDR1 and CDR2 sequences are SGHAT and FQNNGV. This CDR3 contains 16 residues. The V end lost 1 base, the J end lost 2 bases, and 12 bases lay between the germline ends. The CDR3 nucleotides read TGTGCCAGCAGCTTAGTTACGGGGAACACTGGAAACACCATATATTTT. Residues: CASSLVTGNTGNTIYF.

This clone was seen only once. The CDR3: CASSPVGGNTIYF. CDR3 nucleotides: TGCGCCAGCAGCCCAGTTGGTGGAAACACCATATATTTT. This rearrangement joins TRBV4-3 to TRBJ1-3; D ambiguous. CDR1 and CDR2 (germline): LGHNA, YSLEER. Trimming cost V 4 bases and J 3 bases, with 7 bases left between them. The CDR3 consists of 13 residues.

This chain uses TRBV2 with TRBJ2-7; D may correspond to TRBD1 or TRBD2 (5 bases each). Germline CDR1 and CDR2: SNHLY and FYNNEI. V was shortened by 9 bases and J by 4 bases, with 16 bases between the two germline ends. The CDR3 covers 13 residues. In DNA, the CDR3 is TGTGCCAGGTCCCGGGACGGAAGGTACGAGCAGTACTTC. Its protein is CARSRDGRYEQYF.

This clone showed up just once. The chain links TRBV28 to TRBJ2-5; 9 bases fit TRBD1. CDR1 and CDR2 from the germline V gene are MDHEN and SYDVKM. J was trimmed by 7 bases and V by 5 bases; bases with no gene match: 8. CDR3 length: 14 amino acids. The CDR3: CASSATQGARTQYF. The CDR3 DNA follows: TGTGCCAGCAGTGCCACACAGGGGGCGCGGACCCAGTACTTC.

The rearrangement uses TRBV29-1 and TRBJ2-5; no clear D gene. The CDR3 loop spans 12 amino acids. Germline CDR1 is SQVTM and CDR2 is ANQGSEA. V lost 5 bases and J 4 bases, leaving 11 bases between the germline ends. The CDR3, as DNA: TGCAGCGTTAGAAGGCTTGGAGAGACCCAGTACTTC. Protein sequence: CSVRRLGETQYF.

This chain connects TRBV30 to TRBJ2-7; D may be TRBD1 (5 bases). The CDR3 has 15 amino acids. Deletions cut 0 bases from V and 0 bases from J, with 12 bases between. The germline V gene encodes CDR1 GTSNPN and CDR2 SVGIG (reference sequence). The CDR3 bases are TGTGCCTGGAGTGTACGGTGGGGCATCTCCTACGAGCAGTACTTC. This encodes CAWSVRWGISYEQYF.

The CDR3 region has the DNA TGCGCCAGCAGCCAAGGGGCAATGGGTGACTATGGCTACACCTTC. It encodes CASSQGAMGDYGYTF. J is TRBJ1-2 and V is TRBV4-1; D is unclear. Per germline, CDR1 MGHRA and CDR2 YSYEKL. V shed 1 base and J shed 3 bases, with 12 bases lying between them. The CDR3 runs to 15 residues.

The genes are TRBV5-4 and TRBJ2-1, with D uncertain. The CDR3 has 15 residues. V lost 4 bases, J lost 0 bases, and 11 bases lay in between. CDR1 and CDR2 (germline): SGHNT, YYREEE (reference sequence). CDR3 coding DNA: TGTGCCAGCAGCCCGACCCCGAGCTCCTACAATGAGCAGTTCTTC. Translation gives CASSPTPSSYNEQFF.

The V and J genes are TRBV5-5 and TRBJ1-2, with no clear D. Germline CDR1 reads SGHKS; CDR2 reads YYEKEE (reference sequence). The CDR3 runs to 13 residues. V dropped 6 bases and J dropped 6 bases, with 15 bases sitting between them. The CDR3 coding sequence is TGTGCCAGCAACTCTCCGGGTGGCGATGGCTACACCTTC. This encodes CASNSPGGDGYTF.

This clone came up once. The V gene is TRBV5-6, the J gene TRBJ2-5; a weak D match, TRBD1 (5 bases). The V gene's germline CDR1 is SGHDT and CDR2 YYEEEE. The CDR3 contains 15 residues. V lost 4 bases, J lost 5 bases, and 18 bases lay in between. CDR3 loop: CASSTWTPLGETQYF. The CDR3 nucleotides are TGTGCCAGCAGCACCTGGACACCCTTGGGGGAGACCCAGTACTTC.

The chain has TRBV28 and TRBJ2-2, with 10 positions matching TRBD2. The CDR3 extends over 18 amino acids. Germline lookup yields CDR1 MDHEN and CDR2 SYDVKM. The trim removed 7 bases at V and 0 bases at J, leaving 11 bases unmatched. CDR3 in amino acids: CASNLAGGRFANTGELFF. In DNA form, the CDR3 reads TGTGCCAGCAACTTAGCGGGAGGAAGGTTCGCGAACACCGGGGAGCTGTTTTTT. Combining the CDR3 with reference TRBV28 and TRBJ2-2 gives the whole variable domain DVKVTQSSRYLVKRTGEKVFLECVQDMDHENMFWYRQDPGLGLRLIYFSYDVKMKEKGDIPEGYSVSREKKERFSLILESASTNQTSMYLCASNLAGGRFANTGELFFGEGSRLTVL.

The rearrangement links TRBV27 to TRBJ2-3; D may match TRBD1 or TRBD2 (5 bases each). Trimming stripped 3 bases from V and 4 bases from J, with 11 bases between. CDR1 is MNHEY and CDR2 is SMNVEV in the germline V gene (reference sequence). This CDR3 region has 14 residues. This CDR3 is CASSFWDAPDTQYF. In DNA, the CDR3 is TGTGCCAGCAGTTTTTGGGACGCCCCAGATACGCAGTATTTT.

The V call is TRBV18, the J call TRBJ2-2, with a tentative D call TRBD1 (6 bases). There are 16 residues in the CDR3. Germline V gives CDR1 KGHSH, CDR2 LQKENI. V lost 1 base and J lost 3, with 12 bases in between. CDR3 amino acids: CASSPLPKGDTGELFF. In nucleotides, the CDR3 is TGTGCCAGCTCACCACTCCCGAAGGGGGACACCGGGGAGCTGTTTTTT.

The chain uses TRBV9 and TRBJ2-3; the D call may be TRBD1 or TRBD2 (6 bases each). Germline values: CDR1 SGDLS, CDR2 YYNGEE. V lost 0 bases and J lost 0, with 14 bases in between. CDR3 size: 17 residues. The CDR3 nucleotides read TGTGCCAGCAGCGTAGCCGGGGGCGCCCCTAGCACAGATACGCAGTATTTT. This codes for CASSVAGGAPSTDTQYF.

The table lists this clone with a count of one. V and J are TRBV11-2 and TRBJ1-1, with D perhaps TRBD1 (5 bases). With 6 bases removed from V and 1 base from J, the gap between germline ends came to 21 bases. The V gene's germline CDR1 is SGHAT and CDR2 FQNNGV. The CDR3 is 17 amino acids. This chain's CDR3 is CASSPLRGGTSNTEAFF. CDR3 nucleotides: TGTGCCAGCAGTCCCCTCCGGGGGGGAACCTCGAACACTGAAGCTTTCTTT.

The chain links TRBV4-3 to TRBJ2-1; D possibly corresponds to TRBD2 (5 bases). The CDR3 is 16 residues long. V was shortened by 1 base and J by 2 bases, with 12 bases between the two germline ends. CDR1 and CDR2 from the germline V gene are LGHNA and YSLEER. The CDR3 nucleotides are TGCGCCAGCAGCCAAGCATATGCTAGCACCTACAATGAGCAGTTCTTC. Translation gives CASSQAYASTYNEQFF.